This T cell receptor beta chain was obtained from a study of cytomegalovirus exposure and HLA in healthy donors (dated by TCRdb to 2016 to 2017). With regard to the full study: According to an earlier analysis of a few hundred of the donors, 150 million to 200 million T cells yielded 90 million to 130 million unique TCR beta sequences and around 300 Gb of sequence data. A separate validation cohort of 100 to 150 different subjects was used in addition to the 666-subject first cohort. An early release covering roughly 600 HLA-typed donors comprised around 300 gigabases of sequencing data and 85 million or so unique TCR sequences. A later genetic analysis took genome-wide SNP genotypes for 398 of the 666 donors and used that subset as a discovery cohort. HLA typing included class I and class II loci at four-digit resolution. The aim of the study was to test whether cataloging public T cell receptors could identify signatures of past pathogen exposure. In a later analysis, previously published TCR beta repertoires from 666 donors were re-analyzed and high-resolution HLA genotyping was added so that TCR occurrence patterns could be studied. Of the roughly 390 genotyped donors, approximately 81% were placed in the genetic ancestry cluster associated with self-reported Caucasian donors. Using immunosequencing, the study profiled T cell repertoires from 550 to 750 subjects and related those repertoires to cytomegalovirus serostatus. All discovery cohort repertoires had been generated using a single sequencing platform. The number of donors typed differed by locus, with roughly 620-640 for A, B, C, DRB1 and DQB1, around 560 for DQA1, nearly 610 for DPA1, and about 450 for DPB1. In an earlier analysis of roughly 540 of the donors, high-throughput TCR beta sequencing was used to judge whether each TCR beta V gene segment behaved as functional or pseudogenic. Across around 400 genotyped donors of the cohort, an average of about 220,000 unique TCR beta nucleotide sequences per donor were sequenced, and 15% to 20% of those sequences were non-productive. The later analysis used no new phenotypic data to find candidate immune exposures, relying instead on TCR beta sequences and their occurrence across donors. To predict cytomegalovirus infection status, the study brought together high-throughput TCR immunosequencing, statistical association of individual TCRs with disease status, and machine learning. A handful of DR-DQ haplotypes were treated as single units for association and clustering because of strong linkage in the cohort. Donor age, sex, ethnicity and CMV serostatus were compiled together with the repertoire data. Broad study findings and their caveats: A few of the identified cytomegalovirus-associated TCR beta chains were confirmed in vitro to be specific for cytomegalovirus antigens. The study gave a list of around 170 TCR beta chains associated with cytomegalovirus. In a later analysis, HLA-associated TCR beta chains showed more clonal expansion and lower generation probabilities than non-associated chains that were equally common. A later genetic analysis associated a missense DCLRE1C variant with V-gene and J-gene trimming of TCR beta chains, and an independent cohort replicated the association. For the cohort, immune exposure information was limited to CMV serostatus. According to a later analysis, most CMV-associated TCR beta chains appeared to be HLA-restricted, and the HLA associations seemed to be driven largely by CMV exposure. A cluster of highly shared sequence variants was judged likely to represent a technical artifact of the sequencing pipeline. The classifier was reported to diagnose cytomegalovirus status with high specificity and sensitivity in both the original and validation cohorts. At a false discovery rate of 0.05, a later analysis linked under 20,000 TCR beta sequences to specific HLA alleles. Compared with the approximately 600-donor mean, donors in an Asian-associated ancestry cluster had fewer N-insertions in productive TCRs, according to a later genetic analysis. The authors suggested that the approach could potentially be extended to other disease states and immunological phenotypes. Most TCR sequences were observed very rarely across donors, whereas some public TCRs were present in many individuals. Only TCR beta chains were sequenced in this cohort, and the absence of alpha or paired-chain data limited detectable features. Correlated functional status among segregating V segments might be attributable to linkage disequilibrium, but an unknown experimental factor could not be ruled out. A later analysis found that TCR association rates varied across HLA loci, with DRB1 alleles showing the most associated TCRs and HLA-C alleles the fewest. An earlier analysis of around 540 of the donors showed that most TCR beta V segments appeared in productive rearrangements either about 90% or about 30% of the time, which broadly matched IMGT annotations. HLA typing was unavailable for some donors at each locus, so association tests used only the typed subset. A further reported finding was that TCR beta sequences accurately predicted the HLA-A and HLA-B alleles for most subjects in the first cohort. The earlier analysis of 587 of the donors excluded around 17 rarely observed V segments, including chromosome 9 orphons, because counts were too low. Some IMGT-functional V segments, including TRBV6-2 and TRBV6-3, could not be told apart with the 87-base-pair reads, so those segments were excluded. When HLA alleles, especially DR and DQ, strongly co-occurred, TCR associations were difficult to assign to individual alleles. Roughly uniform sequencing depth across donors was assumed in presence/absence analyses, although this assumption may not hold. According to a later analysis, parvovirus B19, influenza, CMV and Epstein-Barr virus appeared linked to several top co-occurrence clusters.

Details on this clone: This clone's antigen is unknown. Base qualities are missing; no much larger clone stands one base away.

The CDR3 sequence holds 15 residues, the cysteine and phenylalanine included. The retained sequence is limited to the CDR3, 45 bases, with the frame set at the first base. In total, over 600 healthy bone marrow donors made up the cohort. At the time of sampling, all cohort members were nominally healthy, though unrecorded immune exposures were likely present. The donor tested CMV seropositive and was one of the 289 seropositive cohort members. Every donor gave a peripheral blood sample, and the peripheral blood mononuclear cells from that sample were used for TCR beta sequencing. The Qiagen DNeasy Blood Extraction Kit was used to extract genomic DNA from the blood cell samples. Libraries came from the immunoSEQ multiplex PCR assay. For the multiplex PCR, a mixture combining 60 forward primers for TCR Vbeta segments and 13 reverse primers for TCR Jbeta segments was used. The CDR3 region of rearranged TCR beta genes was amplified from genomic DNA with a multiplex PCR assay. The amplified TCR beta libraries were sequenced on the Illumina HiSeq System as 87-base-pair reads. In the original analysis: A later analysis counted around 72 million unique TCR beta chains across the 650 to 800 repertoires, and around 12 million of these chains were shared by at least two donors. Raw reads were error-corrected and collapsed into unique sequences with a nearest-neighbor algorithm that merged closely related sequences to remove PCR and sequencing errors. To assign V, D and J gene segments, CDR3 sequences were aligned to IMGT reference sequences. For a sequence to be retained, a match of at least six nucleotides was required to both a V gene segment and a J gene segment. Rearrangements were classified as productive when the CDR3 lacked stop codons and remained in frame with V and J, and all other rearrangements were classified as non-productive. CDR3 was defined by IMGT convention, running from the second conserved V-encoded cysteine to the conserved J-encoded phenylalanine. Sequences without an unambiguous match to a single V gene segment were excluded from the earlier analysis of a few hundred of the donors. In an earlier analysis of 450 to 750 of the donors, a V segment was called functional when productive rearrangements were above 56.7%, and segregating when the standard deviation between donors exceeded 5%. A statistical classification framework was built to diagnose cytomegalovirus status from the catalog of TCR beta chain sequences. V and J gene assignment, in a later analysis, came from comparing TCR nucleotide sequences with IMGT/GENE-DB human TR gene sequences. Using the TCRdist pipeline, a later analysis assigned CDR3 sequences along with most-parsimonious VDJ recombination scenarios. In a later analysis, each TCR beta chain was defined by its CDR3 amino acid sequence together with its V-gene family, and reads without a unique V-gene family were excluded. A later analysis removed 550 to 700 highly shared, low-generation-probability nucleotide sequences to deal with suspected cross-contamination and a sequencing artifact. A later analysis calculated a clonal expansion index for each public chain from normalized within-repertoire ranks of inferred template counts. In a later analysis, generation probabilities were computed with a VDJ recombination model fitted to out-of-frame rearrangements, and the resulting probabilities were checked against IGoR. Hypergeometric tests were used in a later analysis to score TCR-TCR, TCR-HLA and TCR-CMV co-occurrence, with a repertoire-size bias correction applied to the TCR pairs. To estimate false discovery rates, a later analysis permuted the HLA or CMV assignments 20 times. A later analysis grouped co-occurring TCRs with DBSCAN, adding TCRdist sequence similarity when clustering within HLA-allele-positive subsets. Repertoires with fewer than 30,000 or more than 120,000 public chains were left out of co-occurrence clustering, as were about 5 repertoires with anomalous nucleotide sharing. TCRdb stores this immuneACCESS table with in-frame sequences only. Part of the clones is absent; in the studies checked, under half of the shortfall reflects unresolved V genes, and no reason is known for the rest. The DNA was the basis for D and trimming; V, J and clone size are from that table. The sample records around 91,000 clones, around 80% of which are singletons. The leading ten clones occupy 2% to 3% of the sample.

The V gene is TRBV21-1 and the J gene is TRBJ1-5; the table names TRBD1, a call not compared with the DNA. TRBV21-1 is marked as a pseudogene. The source material was PBMCs. The clonotype comes from a male donor in good health and CMV-seropositive. The DNA reads TGTGCCAGCCCCGGGACAGGAATCCGCAATCAGCCCCAGCATTTT. Its product reads: CASPGTGIRNQPQHF.